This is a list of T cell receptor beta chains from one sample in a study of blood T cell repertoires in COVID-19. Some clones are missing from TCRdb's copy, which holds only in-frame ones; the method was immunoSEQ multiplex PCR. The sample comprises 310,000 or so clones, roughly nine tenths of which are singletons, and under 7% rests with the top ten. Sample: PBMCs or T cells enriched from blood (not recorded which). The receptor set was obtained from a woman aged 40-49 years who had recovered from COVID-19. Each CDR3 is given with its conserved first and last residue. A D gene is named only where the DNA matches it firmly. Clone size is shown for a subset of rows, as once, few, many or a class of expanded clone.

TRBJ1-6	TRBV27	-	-	TGTGCCAGCAGGCGGGGCTTGGGGCAGAAGTTGAGCTCCTATAATTCACCCCTCCACTTT	CASRRGLGQKLSSYNSPLHF
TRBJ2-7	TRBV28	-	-	TGTGCGATCGAGGGGGTCTACGAGCAGTACTTC	CAIEGVYEQYF
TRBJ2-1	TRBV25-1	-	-	TGTGCCAGCAGTGGGGAGGGGGGCTCCTACAATGAGCAGTTCTTC	CASSGEGGSYNEQFF
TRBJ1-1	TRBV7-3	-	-	TGTGCCAGCAGCCCCCACAAAGGTTCCGGGAGGAGCACTGAAGCTTTCTTT	CASSPHKGSGRSTEAFF
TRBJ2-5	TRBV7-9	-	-	TGTGCCAGCAGCTTAGGACTGTATCAAGAGACCCAGTACTTC	CASSLGLYQETQYF
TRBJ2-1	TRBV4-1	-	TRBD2	TGCGCCAGCAGCCAGGGAGTACCGGGACTAGCTACCAATGAGCAGTTCTTC	CASSQGVPGLATNEQFF
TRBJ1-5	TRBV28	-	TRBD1	TGTGCCAGCAGTTTAGGACAGGGGGCATATCGATCCCAGCATTTT	CASSLGQGAYRSQHF
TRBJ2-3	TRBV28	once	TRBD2	TGTGCCAGCAGTTTTTCCTTAGCGGGAGGGCACACAGATACGCAGTATTTT	CASSFSLAGGHTDTQYF
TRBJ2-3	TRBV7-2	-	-	TGTGCCAGCAGCTTAGTACAGGCTAGCACAGATACGCAGTATTTT	CASSLVQASTDTQYF
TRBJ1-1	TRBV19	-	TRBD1	TGTGCCAGTAAAAGTCAGGGGGTGAACACTGAAGCTTTCTTT	CASKSQGVNTEAFF
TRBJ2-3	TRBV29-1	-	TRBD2	TGCAGCGTTGGTGAGACTAGCGGGAGGGCAGATACGCAGTATTTT	CSVGETSGRADTQYF
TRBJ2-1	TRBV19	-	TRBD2	TGTGCCAGTAGTATTGGTAGCGGGAGGGTCAATGAGCAGTTCTTC	CASSIGSGRVNEQFF
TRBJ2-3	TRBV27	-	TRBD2	TGTGCCAGCAGTCCAGCGGGGGCCACAGATACGCAGTATTTT	CASSPAGATDTQYF
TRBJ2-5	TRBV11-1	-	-	TGTGCCAGCGCCCCCCGACACCTCCAAGAGACCCAGTACTTC	CASAPRHLQETQYF
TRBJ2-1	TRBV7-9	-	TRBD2	TGTGCCAGCAGCTCGGGACTACCTGAGCAGTTCTTC	CASSSGLPEQFF
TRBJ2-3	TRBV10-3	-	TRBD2	TGTGCCATCAGTGGGCTAGCGGTGGGGGATACGCAGTATTTT	CAISGLAVGDTQYF
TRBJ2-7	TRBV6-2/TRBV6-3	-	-	TGTGCCAGCGGTTCTCGGGCGGGGAACTCCTACGAGCAGTACTTC	CASGSRAGNSYEQYF
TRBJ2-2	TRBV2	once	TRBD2	TGTGCCAGCATGCCACTAGCGGGAGAGGGCACCGGGGAGCTGTTTTTT	CASMPLAGEGTGELFF
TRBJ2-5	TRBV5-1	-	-	TGCGCCAGCAGCTCCCCGACAGGCGGCGAGACCCAGTACTTC	CASSSPTGGETQYF
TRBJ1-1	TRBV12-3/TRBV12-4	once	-	TGTGCCAGCAATGCCCGCATACTAACTGGGGCTTTCTTT	CASNARILTGAFF
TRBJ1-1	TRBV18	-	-	TGTGCCAGCTCACCGGGGACTGTTAACACTGAAGCTTTCTTT	CASSPGTVNTEAFF
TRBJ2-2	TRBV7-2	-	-	TGTGCCAGCAGCGCCCGGAGGAACACCGGGGAGCTGTTTTTT	CASSARRNTGELFF
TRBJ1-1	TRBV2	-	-	TGTGCCAGCAGAGTCCCCAGGGGCACTGAAGCTTTCTTT	CASRVPRGTEAFF
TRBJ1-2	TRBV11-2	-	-	TGTGCCAGCAGCTTAGGGCCTGCTAACTATGGCTACACCTTC	CASSLGPANYGYTF
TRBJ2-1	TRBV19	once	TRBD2	TGTGCCAGTAGTATTACCCTAGCGGGAGGCTCCTACAATGAGCAGTTCTTC	CASSITLAGGSYNEQFF
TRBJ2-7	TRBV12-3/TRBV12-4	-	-	TGTGCCAGTAAACAGGAGAGCTCCTACGAGCAGTACTTC	CASKQESSYEQYF
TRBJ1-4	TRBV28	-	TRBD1	TGTGCCAGCAGTTTTAAGGGGACAGGGGAGGAAAAACTGTTTTTT	CASSFKGTGEEKLFF
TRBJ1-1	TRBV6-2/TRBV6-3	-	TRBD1	TGTGCCAGCAGTAGGGGACAGGGAAACACTGAAGCTTTCTTT	CASSRGQGNTEAFF
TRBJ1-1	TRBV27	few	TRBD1	TGTGCCAGCAGTCGACGCGACGCAGGGGGCTTTGAAGCTTTCTTT	CASSRRDAGGFEAFF
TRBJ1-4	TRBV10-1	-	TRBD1	TGCGCCAGCAGGGACAGGCGGAATGAAAAACTGTTTTTT	CASRDRRNEKLFF
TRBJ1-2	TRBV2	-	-	TGTGCCAGCAGTCCCGGACTGAACTATGGCTACACCTTC	CASSPGLNYGYTF
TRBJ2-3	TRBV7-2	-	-	TGTGCCAGCAGCTTATCGGCGGGATTTAGCACAGATACGCAGTATTTT	CASSLSAGFSTDTQYF
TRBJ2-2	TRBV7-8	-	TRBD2	TGTGCCAGCAGCCCCGGGACTAGCGGGACCGGGGAGCTGTTTTTT	CASSPGTSGTGELFF
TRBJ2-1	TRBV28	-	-	TGTGCCAGCACCTCAGGAGGGGAATACTACAATGAGCAGTTCTTC	CASTSGGEYYNEQFF
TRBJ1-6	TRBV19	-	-	TGTGCCAGTAGTAGTTTCATCTCCTATAATTCACCCCTCCACTTT	CASSSFISYNSPLHF
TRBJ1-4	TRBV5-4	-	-	TGTGCCAGCAGCCCACAGGGTAATGAAAAACTGTTTTTT	CASSPQGNEKLFF
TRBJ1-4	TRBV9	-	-	TGTGCCAGCAGCGCGCGGGCGGCCGATGAAAAACTGTTTTTT	CASSARAADEKLFF
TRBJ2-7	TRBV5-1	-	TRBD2	TGCGCCAGCAGGGGACTAGCGGGAGCCACCTACGAGCAGTACTTC	CASRGLAGATYEQYF
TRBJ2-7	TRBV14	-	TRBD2	TGTGCCAGCAGCCCCCAAGCGGGAGTGGGGCACGAGCAGTACTTC	CASSPQAGVGHEQYF
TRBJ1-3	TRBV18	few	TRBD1	TGTGCCAGCTCCCCCGGGACAGCAATACTAATTTTCTCTGGAAACACCATATATTTT	CASSPGTAILIFSGNTIYF
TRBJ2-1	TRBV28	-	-	TGTGCCAGCATCCCCAGGATATCGGGGTCCTACAATGAGCAGTTCTTC	CASIPRISGSYNEQFF
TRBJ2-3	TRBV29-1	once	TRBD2	TGCAGCGTTGAAGATCACCCTGGAGGACTAGCGGGTTCGAGCACAGATACGCAGTATTTT	CSVEDHPGGLAGSSTDTQYF